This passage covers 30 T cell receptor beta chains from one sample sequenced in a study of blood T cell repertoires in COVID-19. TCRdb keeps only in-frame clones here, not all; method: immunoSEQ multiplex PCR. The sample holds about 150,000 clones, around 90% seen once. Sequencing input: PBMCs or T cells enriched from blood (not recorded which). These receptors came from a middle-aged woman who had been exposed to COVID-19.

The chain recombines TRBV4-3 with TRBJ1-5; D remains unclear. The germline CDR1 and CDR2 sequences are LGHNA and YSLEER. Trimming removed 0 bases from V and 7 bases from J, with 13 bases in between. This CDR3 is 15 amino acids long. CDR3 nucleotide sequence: TGCGCCAGCAGCCAAGATAGCGAGGGAAGCCAGCCCCAGCATTTT. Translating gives CASSQDSEGSQPQHF.

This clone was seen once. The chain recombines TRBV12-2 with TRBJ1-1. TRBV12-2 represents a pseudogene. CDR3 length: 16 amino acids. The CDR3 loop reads CASRIEESGPEGEAFF. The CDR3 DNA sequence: TGTGCAAGTCGCATAGAGGAATCCGGGCCTGAGGGTGAAGCTTTCTTT.

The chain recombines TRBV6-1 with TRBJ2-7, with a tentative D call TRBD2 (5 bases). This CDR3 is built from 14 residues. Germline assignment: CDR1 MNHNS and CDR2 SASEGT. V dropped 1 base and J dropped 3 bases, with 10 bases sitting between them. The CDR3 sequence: CASSEGRGDYEQYF. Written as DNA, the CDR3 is TGTGCCAGCAGTGAAGGACGGGGAGACTACGAGCAGTACTTC.

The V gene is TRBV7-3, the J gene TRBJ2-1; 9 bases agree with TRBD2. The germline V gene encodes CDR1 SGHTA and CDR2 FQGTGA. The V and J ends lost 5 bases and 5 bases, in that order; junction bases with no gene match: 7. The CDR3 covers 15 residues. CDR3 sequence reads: CASSGIAGAHNEQFF. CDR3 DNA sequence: TGTGCCAGCAGCGGGATAGCGGGGGCACACAATGAGCAGTTCTTC.

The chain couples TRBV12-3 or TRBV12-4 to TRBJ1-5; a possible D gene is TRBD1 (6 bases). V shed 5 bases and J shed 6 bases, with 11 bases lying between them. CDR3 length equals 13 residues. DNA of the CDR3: TGTGCCAGCAGTGGGGGGGCCAGTCAGCCCCAGCATTTT. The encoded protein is CASSGGASQPQHF.

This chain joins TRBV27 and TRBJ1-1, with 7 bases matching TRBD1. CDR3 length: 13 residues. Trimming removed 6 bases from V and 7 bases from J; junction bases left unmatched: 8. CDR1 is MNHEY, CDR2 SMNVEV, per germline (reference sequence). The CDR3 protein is CASRYRGSREAFF. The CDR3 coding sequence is TGTGCCAGCAGGTACAGGGGAAGTCGTGAAGCTTTCTTT.

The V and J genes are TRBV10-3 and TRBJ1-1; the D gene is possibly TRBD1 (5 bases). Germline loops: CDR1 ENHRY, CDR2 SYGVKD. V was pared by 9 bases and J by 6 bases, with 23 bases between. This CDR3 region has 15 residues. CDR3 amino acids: CAIADTGGEGPEAFF. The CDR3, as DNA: TGTGCCATAGCCGACACTGGAGGGGAGGGCCCTGAAGCTTTCTTT.

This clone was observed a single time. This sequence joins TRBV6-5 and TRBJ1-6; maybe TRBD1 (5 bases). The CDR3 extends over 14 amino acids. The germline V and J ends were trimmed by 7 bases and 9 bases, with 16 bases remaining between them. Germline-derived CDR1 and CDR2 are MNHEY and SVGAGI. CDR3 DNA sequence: TGTGCCAGCAACGTTCGGGGGTTAGGTTCACCCCTCCACTTT. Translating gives CASNVRGLGSPLHF.

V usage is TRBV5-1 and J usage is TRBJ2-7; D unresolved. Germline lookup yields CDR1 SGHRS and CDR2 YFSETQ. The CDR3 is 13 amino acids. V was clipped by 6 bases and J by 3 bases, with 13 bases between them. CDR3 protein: CASTLDIYYEQYF. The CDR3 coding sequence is TGCGCCAGCACCTTAGACATCTACTACGAGCAGTACTTC.

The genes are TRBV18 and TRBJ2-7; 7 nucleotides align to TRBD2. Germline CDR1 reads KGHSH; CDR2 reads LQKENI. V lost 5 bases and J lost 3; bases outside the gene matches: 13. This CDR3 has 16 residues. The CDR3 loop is CASSSGRSAGVYEQYF. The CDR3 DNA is TGTGCCAGCTCATCGGGGCGTTCGGCGGGGGTCTACGAGCAGTACTTC.

The CDR3 bases are TGCGCCAGCAGCCACCGGACGGGAACCTCTGGAAACACCATATATTTT. Protein: CASSHRTGTSGNTIYF. This rearrangement joins TRBV5-1 to TRBJ1-3; D is unclear. The V end was cut by 4 bases, the J end by 0 bases, with 14 bases between. Germline CDR1 reads SGHRS; CDR2 reads YFSETQ. The CDR3 loop spans 16 amino acids.

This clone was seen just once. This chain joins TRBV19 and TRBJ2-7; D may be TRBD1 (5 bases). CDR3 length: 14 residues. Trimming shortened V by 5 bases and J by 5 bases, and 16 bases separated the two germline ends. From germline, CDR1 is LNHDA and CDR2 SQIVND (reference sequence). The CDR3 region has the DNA TGTGCCAGTAGTTTGGCTAACACAGGTGACGAGCAGTACTTC. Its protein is CASSLANTGDEQYF.

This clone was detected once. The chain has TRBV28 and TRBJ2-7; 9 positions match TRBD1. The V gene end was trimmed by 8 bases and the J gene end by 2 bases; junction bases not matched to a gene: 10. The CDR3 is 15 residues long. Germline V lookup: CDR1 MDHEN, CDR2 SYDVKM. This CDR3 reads CASGSPGQGTYEQYF. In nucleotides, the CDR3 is TGTGCCAGCGGATCTCCGGGACAGGGAACCTACGAGCAGTACTTC.

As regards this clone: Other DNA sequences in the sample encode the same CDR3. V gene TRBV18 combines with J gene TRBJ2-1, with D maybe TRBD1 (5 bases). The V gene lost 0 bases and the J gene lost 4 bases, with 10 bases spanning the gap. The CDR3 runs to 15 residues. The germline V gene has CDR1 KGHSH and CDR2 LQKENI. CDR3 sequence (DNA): TGTGCCAGCTCACCACCGCAGGGTGCTTACAATGAGCAGTTCTTC. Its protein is CASSPPQGAYNEQFF.

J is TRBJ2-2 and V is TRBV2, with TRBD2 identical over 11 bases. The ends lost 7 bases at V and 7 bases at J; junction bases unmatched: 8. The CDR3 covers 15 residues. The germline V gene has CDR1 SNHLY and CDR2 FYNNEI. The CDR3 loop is CASTLTSGIGGELFF. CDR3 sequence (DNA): TGTGCCAGCACCTTGACTAGCGGGATTGGCGGGGAGCTGTTTTTT.

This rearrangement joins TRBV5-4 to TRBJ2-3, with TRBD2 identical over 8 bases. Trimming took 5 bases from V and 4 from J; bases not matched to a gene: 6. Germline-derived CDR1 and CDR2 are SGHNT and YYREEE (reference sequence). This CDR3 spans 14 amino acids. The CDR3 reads CASRLSGDADTQYF. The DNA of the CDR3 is TGTGCCAGCAGACTTAGCGGGGACGCAGATACGCAGTATTTT.

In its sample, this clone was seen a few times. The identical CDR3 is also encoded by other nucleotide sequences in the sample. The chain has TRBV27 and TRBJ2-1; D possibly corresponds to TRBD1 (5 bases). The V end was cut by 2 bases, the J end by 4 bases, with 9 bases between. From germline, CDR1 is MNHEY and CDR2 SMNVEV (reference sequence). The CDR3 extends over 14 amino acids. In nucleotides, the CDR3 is TGTGCCAGCAGTTTAGGGGCAGCTTACAATGAGCAGTTCTTC. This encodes CASSLGAAYNEQFF.

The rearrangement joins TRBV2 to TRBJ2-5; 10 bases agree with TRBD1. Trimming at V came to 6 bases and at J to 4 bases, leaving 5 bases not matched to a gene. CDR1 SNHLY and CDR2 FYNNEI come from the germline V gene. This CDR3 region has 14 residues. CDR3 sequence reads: CASSRDRGGETQYF. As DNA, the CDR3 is TGTGCCAGCAGCCGGGACAGGGGCGGAGAGACCCAGTACTTC.

CDR3 nucleotide sequence: TGTGCCAGCAGTTCTGAGATGAACACTGAAGCTTTCTTT. Translating gives CASSSEMNTEAFF. The J gene is TRBJ1-1, the V gene TRBV12-3 or TRBV12-4; D is unresolved. The CDR3 consists of 13 residues. The germline V and J ends were trimmed by 4 bases and 0 bases, with 6 bases remaining between them.

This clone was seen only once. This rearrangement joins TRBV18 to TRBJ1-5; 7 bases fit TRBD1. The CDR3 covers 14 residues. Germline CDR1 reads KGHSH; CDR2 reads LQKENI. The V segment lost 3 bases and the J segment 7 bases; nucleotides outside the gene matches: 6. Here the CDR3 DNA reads TGTGCCAGCTCACCTGAGGGGGCTGGGCAGCCCCAGCATTTT. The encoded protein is CASSPEGAGQPQHF.

The CDR3 is CAIMSNTEAFF. The CDR3 region has the DNA TGTGCCATCATGAGCAACACTGAAGCTTTCTTT. The chain links TRBV10-3 to TRBJ1-1; D ambiguous. This CDR3 is built from 11 residues. V shed 7 bases and J shed 2 bases, with 5 bases lying between them. Germline values: CDR1 ENHRY, CDR2 SYGVKD.

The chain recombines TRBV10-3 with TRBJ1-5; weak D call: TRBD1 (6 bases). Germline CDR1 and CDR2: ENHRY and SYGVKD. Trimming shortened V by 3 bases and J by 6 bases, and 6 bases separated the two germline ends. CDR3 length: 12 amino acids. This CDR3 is CAISDRGQPQHF. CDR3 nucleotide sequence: TGTGCCATCAGTGACAGGGGTCAGCCCCAGCATTTT.

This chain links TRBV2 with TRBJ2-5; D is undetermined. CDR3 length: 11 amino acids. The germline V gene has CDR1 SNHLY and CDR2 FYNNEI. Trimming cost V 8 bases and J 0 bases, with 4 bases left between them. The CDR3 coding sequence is TGTGCCAGCCGTTACCAAGAGACCCAGTACTTC. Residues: CASRYQETQYF.

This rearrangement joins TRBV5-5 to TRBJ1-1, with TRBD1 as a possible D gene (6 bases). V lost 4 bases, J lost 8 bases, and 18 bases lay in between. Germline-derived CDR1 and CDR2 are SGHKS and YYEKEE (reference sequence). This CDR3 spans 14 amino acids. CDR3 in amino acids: CASSEYRDEREAFF. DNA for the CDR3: TGTGCCAGCAGCGAGTACAGGGATGAAAGGGAAGCTTTCTTT.

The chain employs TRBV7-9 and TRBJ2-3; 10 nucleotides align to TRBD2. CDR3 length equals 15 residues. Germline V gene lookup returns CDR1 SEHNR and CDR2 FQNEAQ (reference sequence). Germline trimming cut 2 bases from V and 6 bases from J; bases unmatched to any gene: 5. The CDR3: CASSLTAGGPDTQYF. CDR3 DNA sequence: TGTGCCAGCAGCTTAACAGCGGGGGGGCCGGATACGCAGTATTTT. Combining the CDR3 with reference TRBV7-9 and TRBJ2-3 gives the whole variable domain DTGVSQNPRHKITKRGQNVTFRCDPISEHNRLYWYRQTLGQGPEFLTYFQNEAQLEKSRLLSDRFSAERPKGSFSTLEIQRTEQGDSAMYLCASSLTAGGPDTQYFGPGTRLTVL.

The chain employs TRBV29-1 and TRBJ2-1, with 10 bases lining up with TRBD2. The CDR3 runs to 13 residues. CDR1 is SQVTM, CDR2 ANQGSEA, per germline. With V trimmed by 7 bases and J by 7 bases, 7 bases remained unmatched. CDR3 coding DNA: TGCAGCGGGCGAGCGGGAGGGCATAATGAGCAGTTCTTC. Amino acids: CSGRAGGHNEQFF.

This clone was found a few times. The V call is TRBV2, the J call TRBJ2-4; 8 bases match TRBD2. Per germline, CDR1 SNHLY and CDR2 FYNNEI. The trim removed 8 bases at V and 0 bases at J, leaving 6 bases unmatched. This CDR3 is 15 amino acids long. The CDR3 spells CASGQRGIAKNIQYF. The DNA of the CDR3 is TGTGCCAGCGGTCAGCGGGGGATAGCCAAAAACATTCAGTACTTC.

The CDR3 DNA sequence: TGTGCCAGCCGTCAGGGAAGTGGGCCCCAGCATTTT. It is translated as CASRQGSGPQHF. V usage is TRBV27 and J usage is TRBJ1-5; tentative D call: TRBD1 (5 bases). The CDR3 runs 12 residues. The V gene lost 8 bases and the J gene lost 9 bases, with 14 bases spanning the gap. The germline V gene encodes CDR1 MNHEY and CDR2 SMNVEV (reference sequence).

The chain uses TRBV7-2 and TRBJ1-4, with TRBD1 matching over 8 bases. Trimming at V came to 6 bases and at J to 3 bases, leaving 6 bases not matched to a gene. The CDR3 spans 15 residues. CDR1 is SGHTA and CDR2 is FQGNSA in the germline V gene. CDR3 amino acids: CASSRTGGSNEKLFF. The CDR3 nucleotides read TGTGCCAGCAGTCGTACAGGGGGGTCTAATGAAAAACTGTTTTTT.

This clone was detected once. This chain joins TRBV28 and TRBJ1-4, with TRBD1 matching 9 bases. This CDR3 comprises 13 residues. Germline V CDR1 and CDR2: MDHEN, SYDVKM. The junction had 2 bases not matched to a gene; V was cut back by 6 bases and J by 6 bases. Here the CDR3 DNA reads TGTGCCAGCAGGACAGGGGGGGATGAAAAACTGTTTTTT. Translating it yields CASRTGGDEKLFF. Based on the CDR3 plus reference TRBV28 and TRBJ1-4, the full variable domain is DVKVTQSSRYLVKRTGEKVFLECVQDMDHENMFWYRQDPGLGLRLIYFSYDVKMKEKGDIPEGYSVSREKKERFSLILESASTNQTSMYLCASRTGGDEKLFFGSGTQLSVL.